These 19 T cell receptor beta chains came from one sample sequenced in a study of identical twins. TCRdb independently ran MiXCR on the 5' RACE reads; one entry per CDR3 protein. The sample consists of roughly 490,000 distinct CDR3 sequences, 14% of them appearing once. These same data were also listed under a study on yellow fever vaccine responses in identical twins.

Sequencing was done on a sample of CD4+ T cells sorted from blood. Source of these receptors: a woman between 18 and 29 years old in good health.

This clonotype has at least ten counts. V and J are TRBV9 and TRBJ2-1; D unclear. CDR1 is SGDLS and CDR2 is YYNGEE in the germline V gene. This CDR3 has 15 residues. Trimming shortened V by 4 bases and J by 0 bases, and 11 bases separated the two germline ends. Here the CDR3 DNA reads TGTGCCAGCAGCAAAATAGTGGGCTCCTACAATGAGCAGTTCTTC. Translated: CASSKIVGSYNEQFF.

The chain joins TRBV11-3 to TRBJ1-1; D may be TRBD1 (5 bases). The V end was cut by 3 bases, the J end by 1 base, with 9 bases between. CDR3 length: 14 residues. From germline, CDR1 is SGHNT and CDR2 YENEEA. The CDR3 protein is CASSFGAANTEAFF. The DNA of the CDR3 is TGTGCCAGCAGCTTCGGGGCAGCGAACACTGAAGCTTTCTTT.

The rearrangement links TRBV18 to TRBJ2-2, with 7 nucleotides matching TRBD2. The CDR3 covers 15 residues. CDR1 is KGHSH, CDR2 LQKENI, per germline. V was pared by 3 bases and J by 10 bases, with 11 bases of the junction left unmatched. The DNA of the CDR3 is TGTGCCAGCTCACCCTCCCTAGCGGACAATGTGGAGCTGTTTTTT. Its translation is CASSPSLADNVELFF.

Worth noting for this clonotype: Relative to the germline gene, one junction end is altered; a read error may explain this. The chain combines TRBV7-2 with TRBJ1-2; D remains unclear. Germline CDR1 SGHTA, CDR2 FQGNSA. The CDR3 is made up of 12 amino acids. The DNA for the CDR3 is TGTGCCCGCAGCTTATTGGCGAAAGGCTACACCTTC. It specifies CARSLLAKGYTF.

This clonotype was recorded a few times. The rearrangement joins TRBV10-3 to TRBJ2-3, with 10 bases lining up with TRBD2. The CDR3 has 18 amino acids. V lost 6 bases and J lost 1; bases outside the gene matches: 13. CDR1 is ENHRY, CDR2 SYGVKD, per germline. In DNA form, the CDR3 reads TGTGCCATCAGGGCCCCTCCCCAGCGGGGGGGACGCACAGATACGCAGTATTTT. Its protein is CAIRAPPQRGGRTDTQYF.

This clonotype was counted ten times or more. The chain joins TRBV12-3 or TRBV12-4 to TRBJ1-2; no reliable D call. The CDR3 sequence is 11 residues long. The V and J ends lost 10 bases and 1 base respectively, with 7 bases between them. Here the CDR3 DNA reads TGTGCCATAACTTTTAACTATGGCTACACCTTC. Its protein is CAITFNYGYTF.

CDR3 in amino acids: CASSAKGTTSSHTDTQYF. The CDR3 coding sequence is TGTGCCAGCAGCGCCAAAGGGACTACTTCATCCCACACAGATACGCAGTATTTT. The chain uses TRBV9 and TRBJ2-3; TRBD2 agrees at 7 bases. The CDR3 totals 18 residues. From germline, CDR1 is SGDLS and CDR2 YYNGEE. After removal of 3 bases from V and 2 bases from J, the junction contained 15 bases not matched to a gene.

This clonotype was counted a few times. This chain joins TRBV5-5 and TRBJ2-5; TRBD1 matches at 7 bases. The trim removed 4 bases at V and 5 bases at J, leaving 8 bases unmatched. The CDR3 sequence is 14 residues long. The germline V gene has CDR1 SGHKS and CDR2 YYEKEE (reference sequence). CDR3 DNA: TGTGCCAGCAGCCGCGCGACAGGGTTGGAGACCCAGTACTTC. Translating gives CASSRATGLETQYF.

There are a few counts of this clonotype. The rearrangement joins TRBV15 to TRBJ2-5; the match to TRBD2 covers 13 bases. The ends lost 5 bases at V and 2 bases at J; junction bases unmatched: 11. Germline CDR1 and CDR2: LNHNV and YYDKDF (reference sequence). CDR3 length: 18 amino acids. The CDR3 coding sequence is TGTGCCACCAGCCAAACTAGCGGGAGGGCCAATAAACAAGAGACCCAGTACTTC. Protein sequence: CATSQTSGRANKQETQYF.

This sequence joins TRBV12-3 or TRBV12-4 and TRBJ2-1, with D uncertain. Trimming shortened V by 3 bases and J by 0 bases, and 6 bases separated the two germline ends. The CDR3 sequence is 14 residues long. CDR3 DNA: TGTGCCAGCAGTTTTGGAGACTCCTACAATGAGCAGTTCTTC. This gives the protein CASSFGDSYNEQFF.

This clonotype was seen only a few times. This sequence joins TRBV29-1 and TRBJ1-2, with a tentative D call TRBD1 (5 bases). This CDR3 has 12 residues. Trimming took 3 bases from V and 4 from J, leaving 9 bases between them. Germline V CDR1 and CDR2: SQVTM, ANQGSEA. The CDR3 DNA sequence: TGCAGCGTTGATACGGGGCCCTATGGCTACACCTTC. It codes for CSVDTGPYGYTF.

V is TRBV11-2 and J is TRBJ2-1; the D is unclear. The V gene's germline CDR1 is SGHAT and CDR2 FQNNGV. Trimming left V 1 base short and J 12 bases short, with 10 bases between. The CDR3 is 12 amino acids. The CDR3 spells CASSLAPPGQFF. In DNA form, the CDR3 reads TGTGCCAGCAGCTTAGCCCCTCCCGGGCAGTTCTTC.

The V call is TRBV7-9, the J call TRBJ2-7, with D tentatively TRBD2 (5 bases). CDR1 is SEHNR, CDR2 FQNEAQ, per germline (reference sequence). V was pared by 5 bases and J by 3 bases, with 11 bases between. This CDR3 region has 13 residues. CDR3 DNA: TGTGCCAGCAGCGGGAGTAGTGTCTACGAGCAGTACTTC. It translates to CASSGSSVYEQYF.

The chain couples TRBV5-1 to TRBJ2-5, with D perhaps matching TRBD1 (6 bases). The germline gives CDR1 SGHRS, CDR2 YFSETQ. The CDR3 loop spans 15 amino acids. With 2 bases removed from V and 2 bases from J, the gap between germline ends came to 13 bases. The CDR3 sequence is CASSFTGTLQETQYF. Written as DNA, the CDR3 is TGCGCCAGCAGCTTCACCGGGACACTTCAAGAGACCCAGTACTTC.

This clonotype occurred a few times. V is TRBV7-8 and J is TRBJ1-6; TRBD1 is a possible D gene (5 bases). Between the trimmed V and J ends, which lost 0 bases and 11 bases, there was a span of 8 bases. The CDR3 consists of 13 residues. The germline gives CDR1 SGHVS, CDR2 FQNEAQ. This CDR3 reads CASSLAGLPPLHF. CDR3 nucleotides: TGTGCCAGCAGCTTAGCGGGGCTCCCACCCCTCCACTTT.

This clonotype has just a few counts. The gene calls are TRBV7-2 and TRBJ2-7; D gene unclear. Germline CDR1 SGHTA, CDR2 FQGNSA. V dropped 0 bases and J dropped 4 bases, with 13 bases sitting between them. The CDR3 spans 15 residues. The CDR3 DNA is TGTGCCAGCAGCTTAGCGGGGTCAGGAACTTACGAGCAGTACTTC. It yields the protein CASSLAGSGTYEQYF.

This clonotype was picked up many times. V usage is TRBV28 and J usage is TRBJ2-7; 9 nucleotides agree with TRBD1. V lost 5 bases to trimming and J lost 7 bases; unmatched junction nucleotides: 12. Germline lookup yields CDR1 MDHEN and CDR2 SYDVKM. This CDR3 has 15 amino acids. The CDR3 nucleotides are TGTGCCAGCAGTCCATCTCCGGGGACAGGGTGGGAGCAGTACTTC. This encodes CASSPSPGTGWEQYF. The full variable domain, completed using reference TRBV28 and TRBJ2-7, is DVKVTQSSRYLVKRTGEKVFLECVQDMDHENMFWYRQDPGLGLRLIYFSYDVKMKEKGDIPEGYSVSREKKERFSLILESASTNQTSMYLCASSPSPGTGWEQYFGPGTRLTVT.

This clonotype was observed a handful of times. The chain employs TRBV29-1 and TRBJ1-4; D is unclear. Trimming shortened V by 5 bases and J by 8 bases, and 15 bases separated the two germline ends. This CDR3 spans 13 amino acids. From germline, CDR1 is SQVTM and CDR2 ANQGSEA. The CDR3 DNA sequence: TGCAGCGTTCTCAAGGGCGCCGGAGAAAAACTGTTTTTT. Translating gives CSVLKGAGEKLFF. The full variable domain, its missing parts supplied by reference TRBV29-1 and TRBJ1-4, is SAVISQKPSRDICQRGTSLTIQCQVDSQVTMMFWYRQQPGQSLTLIATANQGSEATYESGFVIDKFPISRPNLTFSTLTVSNMSPEDSSIYLCSVLKGAGEKLFFGSGTQLSVL.

J is TRBJ2-1 and V is TRBV3-1; TRBD2 agrees at 8 bases. V lost 7 bases, J lost 6 bases, and 11 bases stayed unmatched. Germline V CDR1 and CDR2: LGHDT, YNNKEL (reference sequence). The CDR3 has 15 amino acids. The CDR3 region has the DNA TGTGCCAGCACTGTCACGGGACTAGAAGGCAATGAGCAGTTCTTC. It codes for CASTVTGLEGNEQFF.